This T cell receptor beta chain was recorded in a study of blood T cell repertoires in COVID-19. Study as a whole: The analysed material was cDNA or gDNA that came from T cells, B-cell-depleted T cells, or PBMCs.

In germline, CDR1 is SEHNR, CDR2 FQNEAQ (reference sequence). CDR3 length: 13 residues. Trimming left V 3 bases short and J 8 bases short, with 14 bases between. Participants spanned ages about 18 to 89 years and resided in 20 to 25 US areas. Researchers sorted participants into cohorts using their self-reported clinical history. In the authors' workflow: Amplification with reference gene primers provided the estimates of nucleated cell counts. The protocol was immunoSEQ multiplex PCR, while the TCRdb copy is restricted to in-frame clones and leaves out a portion. The DNA gave D and trimming, while V, J and clone size come from that table. The sample lists hundreds of thousands of clones, nearly 90% occurring once.

The rearrangement uses TRBV7-9 and TRBJ2-7; D is perhaps TRBD2 (5 bases). This clonotype was sampled from a woman under 30 with acute COVID-19. Sequences were obtained from PBMCs or T cells enriched from blood (not recorded which). This CDR3 is CASSFPREQKQYF. In DNA, the CDR3 is TGTGCCAGCAGCTTCCCCCGGGAACAGAAGCAGTACTTC.